This T cell receptor beta chain was recovered during a study of T cell responses to AZD1222 COVID-19 vaccine (dated by TCRdb to the early 2020s). Context from the whole study: AZD1222 recipients whose second dose came at about 4 weeks and those whose second dose came at about 12 weeks were combined into one group, since spike-specific TCR depth and breadth did not differ between the two schedules. Enrollment into the trials was organized by age into subgroups of 18-55, 56-69 and 70-plus years, and those subgroups contained about 160, 30 and 59 TCR-sequenced participants, respectively. TCR sequencing was performed for more than 230 trial participants, of whom around 200 were given two doses of AZD1222 and around 25 were given two doses of MenACWY control vaccine.

Concerning this clone itself: Its antigen is currently not known. The sample holds no much larger clone one base away, and base qualities are not on file.

Study-wide findings and limitations: In the small 56-69-year group, the increase in depth fell short of significance, most likely because of low power. Most participants were white British and females outnumbered males, and the authors suggested that clonal diversity may have been underestimated. Conclusions about previously exposed vaccinees are limited because only six or seven AZD1222 recipients were SARS-CoV-2 seropositive at baseline. A significant rise in spike-specific TCR breadth and depth was observed after two AZD1222 doses relative to day 0 and relative to MenACWY recipients. Nearly half of unique spike-specific TCRs reportedly recognized epitopes outside regions mutated in the B.1.351 and B.1.1.7 variants. Because no samples from the day 14 peak response were available, repertoires could be characterized only after the peak T cell response. Vaccine-associated CD4 TCRs spanned the whole spike protein, with dominant responses in regions 160-218 and 743-854.

The CDR3 regions of human TCRbeta chains were analyzed by immunosequencing. The authors' analysis ran thus. Repertoire TCRs were matched against a reference library of SARS-CoV-2-specific TCRs generated with the MIRA antigen-specificity platform. Breadth was defined as the fraction of unique TCRs that were SARS-CoV-2-associated, and depth was defined as the fraction of total T cells that were SARS-CoV-2-associated. Using the MIRA data, each spike-specific TCR was assigned both to the spike region to which the TCR was reactive and to a CD4 or CD8 class. Log10-transformed breadth and depth values were compared by one-way ANOVA with Sidak's multiple comparisons tests. TCRdb took this table from immuneACCESS and kept in-frame rearrangements with V and J called. Such tables lack part of the clones; where checked against another copy, unresolved V genes explain under half of the gap, and the rest is unexplained. Clone size and V and J calls were adopted from that table, with D and trimming inferred from the DNA. This sample comprises 68,000 or so clones, around 80% of them detected only once. 9.5% to 13% of the sample rests with the top ten.

In the paper's terms, the time point label means: baseline before first vaccination. Samples from vaccinated people were obtained from the UK trials COV001 and COV002, which included a single-blind randomized controlled phase 2/3 trial of AZD1222 (ChAdOx1 nCoV-19) in healthy adults. Trial participant PBMC samples were collected at day 0 and day 28 after the second dose for TCRbeta chain sequencing. This clonotype was obtained from an adult in good health. The starting material was peripheral blood, obtained on day 0 of AZD1222 vaccination.

The CDR3 has the sequence CASSLVGLRNTEAFF. At the DNA level, the sequence is TGTGCCAGCAGCTTAGTGGGGCTGAGAAACACTGAAGCTTTCTTT. The sequence joins TRBV7-9 to TRBJ1-1, and possibly TRBD1, on 5 matching bases. V loses 1 base of germline sequence and J loses 2 bases, and the interval between the two ends is 11 bases. CDR1 and CDR2 are drawn from the germline V gene (reference sequence): SEHNR, FQNEAQ. The CDR3 measures 15 amino acids from cysteine to phenylalanine. Of all the DNA, just the CDR3 is kept, 45 bases in frame from base 1.